The next 23 T cell receptor beta chains were all read from a single sample in a study of T cell changes during pregnancy in multiple sclerosis. Produced via immunoSEQ multiplex PCR; TCRdb's table is partial and in-frame only. The sample lists about 33,000 clones; about nine tenths were seen once. Sequenced here: CD4+ T cells from peripheral blood mononuclear cells, sampled in the third trimester of pregnancy. All receptors derive from a female donor in good health, enrolled as a control in a pregnancy study.

V is TRBV27 and J is TRBJ2-7, with TRBD2 matching over 9 bases. With 5 bases clipped from V and 2 bases from J, the junction kept 4 bases outside the gene matches. CDR3 length: 14 residues. Germline V gives CDR1 MNHEY, CDR2 SMNVEV (reference sequence). The CDR3 here is CASSRAGGAYEQYF. CDR3 nucleotides: TGTGCCAGCAGTCGAGCGGGAGGCGCCTACGAGCAGTACTTC.

The chain joins TRBV4-3 to TRBJ2-7, with 8 bases matching TRBD1. The CDR3 loop spans 15 amino acids. Losses at the gene ends were 3 bases for V and 3 bases for J; bases not matched to a gene: 7. The germline CDR1 and CDR2 sequences are LGHNA and YSLEER. CDR3 sequence reads: CASSHGRGPYYEQYF. The CDR3 DNA reads TGCGCCAGCAGCCATGGCAGGGGGCCTTACTACGAGCAGTACTTC.

V usage is TRBV19 and J usage is TRBJ2-7; weak D call: TRBD1 (5 bases). With 4 bases removed from V and 2 bases from J, the gap between germline ends came to 9 bases. The CDR3 consists of 13 residues. Germline V CDR1 and CDR2: LNHDA, SQIVND (reference sequence). This CDR3 is CASSNLDTYEQYF. The CDR3 coding sequence is TGTGCCAGTAGTAACCTGGACACCTACGAGCAGTACTTC.

This rearrangement joins TRBV18 to TRBJ1-2; TRBD1 aligns across 7 bases. The CDR3 sequence is 15 residues long. Germline trimming cut 3 bases from V and 5 bases from J; bases unmatched to any gene: 9. Germline V lookup: CDR1 KGHSH, CDR2 LQKENI. The CDR3 loop is CASSPSGTDLYGYTF. CDR3 in DNA: TGTGCCAGCTCACCCTCCGGGACAGATTTATATGGCTACACCTTC.

J is TRBJ2-2 and V is TRBV15; a weak D match, TRBD1 (5 bases). The CDR3 contains 15 residues. Germline values: CDR1 LNHNV, CDR2 YYDKDF (reference sequence). V was pared by 5 bases and J by 1 base, with 11 bases between. DNA of the CDR3: TGTGCCACCAGCCACAACAGGATGAACACCGGGGAGCTGTTTTTT. Amino acids: CATSHNRMNTGELFF.

The chain recombines TRBV5-1 with TRBJ1-2; 7 nucleotides align to TRBD1. There are 14 residues in the CDR3. Germline V gives CDR1 SGHRS, CDR2 YFSETQ. The J segment lost 5 bases and the V segment lost 7 bases, leaving 11 bases of the junction unmatched. CDR3 amino acids: CASGPGQTPYGYTF. CDR3 coding DNA: TGCGCCAGCGGCCCGGGACAGACCCCATATGGCTACACCTTC.

This clone was observed a handful of times. V usage is TRBV6-1 and J usage is TRBJ1-1; 7 positions match TRBD1. From germline, CDR1 is MNHNS and CDR2 SASEGT. This CDR3 has 13 amino acids. The junction had 5 bases not matched to a gene; V was cut back by 10 bases and J by 0 bases. For the CDR3, the DNA is TGTGCCACCGGGACAGATATGAACACTGAAGCTTTCTTT. Protein: CATGTDMNTEAFF.

J is TRBJ2-3 and V is TRBV6-1, with TRBD1 as a possible D gene (6 bases). This CDR3 spans 15 amino acids. V dropped 5 bases and J dropped 6 bases, with 18 bases sitting between them. Germline loops: CDR1 MNHNS, CDR2 SASEGT. The CDR3 is CASSTTGFLADTQYF. The CDR3 bases are TGTGCCAGCAGTACCACAGGGTTTTTAGCGGATACGCAGTATTTT.

The chain recombines TRBV5-4 with TRBJ2-3; 11 nucleotides line up with TRBD2. The CDR3 totals 16 residues. The trim removed 3 bases at V and 7 bases at J, leaving 10 bases unmatched. CDR1 is SGHNT, CDR2 YYREEE, per germline (reference sequence). CDR3 nucleotides: TGTGCCAGCAGCTCAGAACCGGGACTAGCGGTATATACGCAGTATTTT. It codes for CASSSEPGLAVYTQYF.

About this clone itself: One end of the junction does not line up with germline, which may come from a read error. The V gene is TRBV13, the J gene TRBJ2-7; 11 bases fit TRBD2. Looked up from germline, CDR1 is PRHDT and CDR2 is FYEKMQ (reference sequence). The CDR3 runs 14 residues. Written as DNA, the CDR3 is TGTGCCAGCAACTTAGCGGGGGGGCCGCGGGAGCAGTACTTC. It is translated as CASNLAGGPREQYF. The whole variable domain, filled in from reference TRBV13 and TRBJ2-7, reads AAGVIQSPRHLIKEKRETATLKCYPIPRHDTVYWYQQGPGQDPQFLISFYEKMQSDKGSIPDRFSAQQFSDYHSELNMSSLELGDSALYFCASNLAGGPREQYFGPGTRLTVT.

CDR3 amino acids: CASSFGTGRNTEAFF. DNA for the CDR3: TGTGCCAGCAGCTTCGGGACAGGGAGGAACACTGAAGCTTTCTTT. The rearrangement links TRBV7-9 to TRBJ1-1; 9 nucleotides line up with TRBD1. Per the germline V gene, CDR1 is SEHNR and CDR2 is FQNEAQ (reference sequence). The CDR3 has 15 residues. Trimming removed 3 bases from V and 1 base from J; junction bases left unmatched: 3. Based on the CDR3 plus reference TRBV7-9 and TRBJ1-1, the full variable domain is DTGVSQNPRHKITKRGQNVTFRCDPISEHNRLYWYRQTLGQGPEFLTYFQNEAQLEKSRLLSDRFSAERPKGSFSTLEIQRTEQGDSAMYLCASSFGTGRNTEAFFGQGTRLTVV.

The gene calls are TRBV28 and TRBJ1-2; possible D gene TRBD1, 6 bases. CDR1 is MDHEN and CDR2 is SYDVKM in the germline V gene. The CDR3 is 15 amino acids. V was trimmed by 2 bases and J by 7 bases, leaving 17 bases between them. In nucleotides, the CDR3 is TGTGCCAGCAGTTTACCGGGGACCCTAGGGGGTGGCTACACCTTC. Its translation: CASSLPGTLGGGYTF.

The V call is TRBV4-1, the J call TRBJ1-1; TRBD1 might be the D (5 bases). The CDR3 totals 16 residues. V lost 1 base and J lost 1, with 13 bases in between. Per germline, CDR1 MGHRA and CDR2 YSYEKL. CDR3 coding DNA: TGCGCCAGCAGCCAAGTGGGCAGGGCGCCGAACACTGAAGCTTTCTTT. This codes for CASSQVGRAPNTEAFF.

This chain links TRBV4-3 with TRBJ1-6; possible D gene TRBD1, 6 bases. The CDR3 has 17 amino acids. The ends were cut back, 4 bases at V and 7 bases at J, with 20 bases in the middle. The germline V gene has CDR1 LGHNA and CDR2 YSLEER. The CDR3 bases are TGCGCCAGCAGCCCCCTGGGGGGGCTCGATGGAAATTCACCCCTCCACTTT. It is translated as CASSPLGGLDGNSPLHF.

The chain is built from TRBV14 and TRBJ1-1; unclear D gene. V shed 1 base and J shed 1 base, with 4 bases lying between them. The CDR3 sequence is 13 residues long. CDR1 SGHDN and CDR2 FVKESK come from the germline V gene. The CDR3 DNA follows: TGTGCCAGCAGCCAAGGGCCGAACACTGAAGCTTTCTTT. This gives the protein CASSQGPNTEAFF.

The CDR3: CASSQGEGGANVLTF. For the CDR3, the DNA is TGCGCCAGCAGCCAGGGAGAGGGTGGGGCCAACGTCCTGACTTTC. The chain couples TRBV4-3 to TRBJ2-6; tentative D call: TRBD2 (5 bases). The germline CDR1 and CDR2 sequences are LGHNA and YSLEER. This CDR3 has 15 amino acids. Trimming shortened V by 3 bases and J by 3 bases, and 9 bases separated the two germline ends.

The CDR3 loop reads CASSVTGAYTGELFF. DNA of the CDR3: TGTGCCAGCAGTGTGACAGGGGCTTACACCGGGGAGCTGTTTTTT. This chain connects TRBV6-1 to TRBJ2-2; 8 bases agree with TRBD1. Germline CDR1 is MNHNS and CDR2 is SASEGT. The V gene end was trimmed by 4 bases and the J gene end by 3 bases; junction bases not matched to a gene: 4. This CDR3 region has 15 residues.

This clone appeared a single time. J is TRBJ2-1 and V is TRBV19, with TRBD2 matching 8 bases. CDR3 size: 17 residues. CDR1 and CDR2 (germline): LNHDA, SQIVND (reference sequence). Trimming cost V 5 bases and J 7 bases; bases outside gene matches: 16. CDR3 region: CASSWVFGAGGGNEQFF. The CDR3 region has the DNA TGTGCCAGTAGTTGGGTCTTTGGGGCGGGAGGTGGAAATGAGCAGTTCTTC.

V is TRBV4-2 and J is TRBJ2-3; 11 positions agree with TRBD2. Per the germline V gene, CDR1 is LGHNA and CDR2 is YNFKEQ. Trimming cost V 2 bases and J 3 bases; bases outside gene matches: 7. The CDR3 consists of 17 residues. CDR3 DNA: TGTGCCAGCAGCCAACCTCTAGCGGGGGGCGGAACAGATACGCAGTATTTT. Residues: CASSQPLAGGGTDTQYF.

The chain combines TRBV19 with TRBJ2-1; TRBD2 agrees at 11 bases. CDR1 and CDR2 from the germline V gene are LNHDA and SQIVND (reference sequence). The length of the CDR3 is 19 residues. J was trimmed by 5 bases and V by 5 bases; bases with no gene match: 17. Written as DNA, the CDR3 is TGTGCCAGTAGTTTCGGAACTAGCGGGGGCTACCGACGGAACAATGAGCAGTTCTTC. Translated: CASSFGTSGGYRRNNEQFF.

This chain connects TRBV28 to TRBJ2-7; TRBD1 is a possible D gene (6 bases). CDR1 MDHEN and CDR2 SYDVKM come from the germline V gene. This CDR3 comprises 12 residues. The ends were cut back, 5 bases at V and 7 bases at J, with 12 bases in the middle. CDR3 DNA: TGTGCCAGCAGTACAAACAGGGAGGAGCAGTACTTC. This encodes CASSTNREEQYF.

The genes are TRBV11-2 and TRBJ1-2; D might be TRBD1 (6 bases). In germline, CDR1 is SGHAT, CDR2 FQNNGV. The V end lost 1 base, the J end lost 6 bases, and 9 bases lay between the germline ends. The CDR3 sequence is 13 residues long. CDR3: CASSLVAGDGYTF. CDR3 bases: TGTGCCAGCAGCTTAGTGGCAGGGGATGGCTACACCTTC.

The chain employs TRBV14 and TRBJ1-4; D is perhaps TRBD1 (5 bases). Trimming took 2 bases from V and 3 from J, leaving 10 bases between them. The length of the CDR3 is 15 residues. Germline CDR1 SGHDN, CDR2 FVKESK. The CDR3 sequence: CASSQFGQANEKLFF. CDR3 DNA: TGTGCCAGCAGCCAATTCGGACAAGCTAATGAAAAACTGTTTTTT.